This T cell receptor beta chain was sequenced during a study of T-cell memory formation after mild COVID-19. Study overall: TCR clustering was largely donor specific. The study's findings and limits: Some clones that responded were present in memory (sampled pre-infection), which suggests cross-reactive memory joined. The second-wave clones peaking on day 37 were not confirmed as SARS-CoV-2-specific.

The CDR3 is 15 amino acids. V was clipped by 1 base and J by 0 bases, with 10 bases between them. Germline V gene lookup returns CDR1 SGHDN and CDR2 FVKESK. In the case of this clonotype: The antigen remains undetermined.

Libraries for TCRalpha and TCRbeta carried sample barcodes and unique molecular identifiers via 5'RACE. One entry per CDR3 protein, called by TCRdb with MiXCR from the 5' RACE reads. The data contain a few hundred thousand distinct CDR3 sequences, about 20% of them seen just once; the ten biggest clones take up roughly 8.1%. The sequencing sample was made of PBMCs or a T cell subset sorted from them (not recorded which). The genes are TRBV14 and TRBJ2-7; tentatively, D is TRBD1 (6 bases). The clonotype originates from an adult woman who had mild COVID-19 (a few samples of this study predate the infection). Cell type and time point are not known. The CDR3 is CASSQGWTDSYEQYF. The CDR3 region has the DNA TGTGCCAGCAGCCAAGGCTGGACAGACTCCTACGAGCAGTACTTC.